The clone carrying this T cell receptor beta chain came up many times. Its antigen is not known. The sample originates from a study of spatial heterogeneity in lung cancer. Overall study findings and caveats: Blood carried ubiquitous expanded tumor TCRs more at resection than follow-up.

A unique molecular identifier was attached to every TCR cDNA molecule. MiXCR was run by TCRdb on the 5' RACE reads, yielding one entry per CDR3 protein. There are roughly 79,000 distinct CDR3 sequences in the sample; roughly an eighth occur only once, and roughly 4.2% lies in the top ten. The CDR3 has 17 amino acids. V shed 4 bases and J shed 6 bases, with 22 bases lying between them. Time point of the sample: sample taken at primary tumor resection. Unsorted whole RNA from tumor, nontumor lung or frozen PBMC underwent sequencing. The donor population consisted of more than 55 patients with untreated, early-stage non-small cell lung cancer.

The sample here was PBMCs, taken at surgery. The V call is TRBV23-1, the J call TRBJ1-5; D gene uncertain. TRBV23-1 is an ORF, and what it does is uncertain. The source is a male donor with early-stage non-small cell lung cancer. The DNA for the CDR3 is TGCGCCAGCAGTCCCGTACGACCGGGATCATCGCCTCAGCCCCAGCATTTT. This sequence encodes CASSPVRPGSSPQPQHF.